The sequence of this T cell receptor (beta chain) was determined in a study of cytomegalovirus exposure and HLA in healthy donors. Study-wide results and caveats: Association with HLA alleles at 0.05 false discovery rate was found for 16,951 TCR beta sequences in a later analysis. The classifier reportedly diagnosed cytomegalovirus status with high sensitivity and specificity. Most TCR sequences proved rare, with some public TCRs found in many donors.

It was with 60 Vbeta and 13 Jbeta primers that the PCR ran. Assay: immunoSEQ multiplex PCR; the TCRdb copy retains only in-frame clones and omits some. This sample has some 180,000 clones, with 70% to 85% found just once. Trimming took off 5 bases at V and 1 base at J, with 10 bases between the two ends. Germline V gene lookup returns CDR1 SGHNT and CDR2 YENEEA. The CDR3 is made up of 14 amino acids. Worth noting for this clone: The antigen remains undetermined.

The sample comprised PBMCs. The TCR sequence derives from a woman aged 30 to 39 in good health and CMV-seropositive. This chain connects TRBV11-3 to TRBJ2-3; D perhaps matches TRBD2 (6 bases). This CDR3 reads CASSPGTRTDTQYF. CDR3 nucleotide sequence: TGTGCCAGCAGCCCCGGGACTCGCACAGATACGCAGTATTTT.